One sample yielded the 21 T cell receptor beta chains listed below, sequenced in a study of blood T cells in healthy people across ages. Using a J-beta primer mix together with a sample-barcoded 5' primer, a second PCR was run for about 6 to 11 cycles. TCRdb re-derived calls from the 5' RACE reads in MiXCR, one entry per CDR3 protein. The sample carries more than 1 million distinct CDR3 sequences, 40% to 50% recorded once. The sequencing sample was made of blood. Source of these receptors: a woman aged 60 to 75 in good health.

This clonotype was counted ten times or more. The genes are TRBV12-3 or TRBV12-4 and TRBJ2-7, with D unclear. Trimming stripped 2 bases from V and 6 bases from J, with 5 bases between. The CDR3 totals 11 residues. The CDR3 DNA is TGTGCCAGCAGTTTAATCAGCGAGCAGTACTTC. It encodes CASSLISEQYF.

The chain joins TRBV2 to TRBJ2-1; D is unclear. Trimming took off 1 base at V and 6 bases at J, with 4 bases between the two ends. Germline V gene data show CDR1 as SNHLY and CDR2 as FYNNEI. The CDR3 length is 12 residues. CDR3 amino acids: CASSEGPNEQFF. CDR3 in DNA: TGTGCCAGCAGTGAAGGGCCCAATGAGCAGTTCTTC.

The chain recombines TRBV19 with TRBJ2-7; D call uncertain. The CDR3 totals 16 residues. Trimming removed 5 bases from V and 1 base from J, with 18 bases in between. Per the germline V gene, CDR1 is LNHDA and CDR2 is SQIVND (reference sequence). The CDR3 coding sequence is TGTGCCAGTAGTCTGTGGTCGTCAATGAGGTCCTACGAGCAGTACTTC. Amino acids: CASSLWSSMRSYEQYF.

This clonotype turned up a few times. The V call is TRBV7-9, the J call TRBJ2-5; the D is unclear. Germline values: CDR1 SEHNR, CDR2 FQNEAQ (reference sequence). V was clipped by 5 bases and J by 6 bases, with 10 bases between them. The CDR3 loop spans 12 amino acids. DNA for the CDR3: TGTGCCAGCAGCGCAGTAGGGAAGACCCAGTACTTC. Translation: CASSAVGKTQYF.

The gene calls are TRBV7-2 and TRBJ2-2; tentatively, D is TRBD2 (5 bases). This CDR3 has 14 amino acids. CDR1 and CDR2 from the germline V gene are SGHTA and FQGNSA. Trimming pared 7 bases from V and 0 bases from J, leaving 9 bases between. CDR3 sequence reads: CASTEGSNTGELFF. CDR3 DNA: TGTGCCAGCACCGAGGGCTCGAACACCGGGGAGCTGTTTTTT. Looking up the rest from reference TRBV7-2 and TRBJ2-2 gives the full variable domain: GAGVSQSPSNKVTEKGKDVELRCDPISGHTALYWYRQSLGQGLEFLIYFQGNSAPDKSGLPSDRFSAERTGGSVSTLTIQRTQQEDSAVYLCASTEGSNTGELFFGEGSRLTVL.

The chain employs TRBV11-3 and TRBJ2-1; TRBD2 agrees at 8 bases. Germline CDR1 is SGHNT and CDR2 is YENEEA. J gave up 4 bases and V 5 bases, and 13 bases lay outside the gene matches. CDR3 size: 17 residues. The CDR3 DNA is TGTGCCAGCAGCCGCGGGGCTGGCGGGGGGATTTACAATGAGCAGTTCTTC. Protein: CASSRGAGGGIYNEQFF.

The rearrangement uses TRBV28 and TRBJ2-4; maybe TRBD1 (7 bases). CDR1 and CDR2 (germline): MDHEN, SYDVKM. Deletions cut 6 bases from V and 7 bases from J, with 19 bases between. The CDR3 covers 15 residues. The CDR3 here is CASSQTRGVVNIQYF. The CDR3 nucleotides are TGTGCCAGCAGCCAAACCAGGGGGGTGGTCAACATTCAGTACTTC.

This rearrangement joins TRBV5-1 to TRBJ1-1, with D perhaps TRBD1 (5 bases). Germline assignment: CDR1 SGHRS and CDR2 YFSETQ. This CDR3 is 13 amino acids long. Trimming stripped 4 bases from V and 1 base from J, with 8 bases between. As DNA, the CDR3 is TGCGCCAGCAGCCCCGGGACGAACACTGAAGCTTTCTTT. It is translated as CASSPGTNTEAFF.

This clonotype appeared a few times. The chain combines TRBV2 with TRBJ1-4; 11 bases are a match to TRBD1. The V and J ends lost 7 bases and 8 bases, in that order; junction bases with no gene match: 9. This CDR3 comprises 15 residues. Germline V CDR1 and CDR2: SNHLY, FYNNEI. The CDR3: CASTPSGDRGEKLFF. CDR3 bases: TGTGCCAGCACTCCCTCCGGGGACAGGGGGGAAAAACTGTTTTTT.

CDR3 bases: TGTGCCAGCGTTTACGGGGGGGGCTACGAGCAGTACTTC. Translating it yields CASVYGGGYEQYF. The rearrangement links TRBV6-2 or TRBV6-3 to TRBJ2-7, with 8 bases identical to TRBD2. The CDR3 runs to 13 residues. CDR1 is MNHEY, CDR2 SVGEGT, per germline. Losses at the gene ends were 8 bases for V and 3 bases for J; bases not matched to a gene: 6.

This clonotype turned up a few times. The chain combines TRBV9 with TRBJ2-5; 11 bases align to TRBD2. CDR3 length equals 21 residues. J gave up 3 bases and V 2 bases, and 21 bases lay outside the gene matches. The germline V gene has CDR1 SGDLS and CDR2 YYNGEE. This CDR3 is CASSVAPVSPLAGDSEETQYF. The CDR3 DNA sequence: TGTGCCAGCAGCGTCGCCCCCGTCTCCCCACTAGCGGGAGATTCGGAAGAGACCCAGTACTTC.

In regard to this clonotype: This sequence may be a read error, since a much larger clone differs from it by one base. This sequence joins TRBV15 and TRBJ2-7, with D hard to call. Matching the DNA end better, TRBJ2-4 makes the J call doubtful. The length of the CDR3 is 17 residues. The germline gives CDR1 LNHNV, CDR2 YYDKDF (reference sequence). The CDR3 here is CATSRDPPAFAKNIQYF. The CDR3 DNA is TGTGCCACCAGCAGAGATCCACCAGCGTTTGCCAAAAACATTCAGTACTTC.

A word on this clonotype: Relative to the germline gene, one junction end is altered; a read error may explain this. The J gene is TRBJ2-6, the V gene TRBV9; D unclear. The germline gives CDR1 SGDLS, CDR2 YYNGEE. The CDR3 runs to 18 residues. CDR3 coding DNA: TGTGTCAGCAGCGTAGACTGGGGAAGTTTGTCTGGGGCCAACGTCCTGACTTTC. It is translated as CVSSVDWGSLSGANVLTF.

The chain employs TRBV19 and TRBJ2-6; TRBD2 might be the D (7 bases). This CDR3 has 17 amino acids. The V end lost 3 bases, the J end lost 2 bases, and 14 bases lay between the germline ends. CDR1 is LNHDA and CDR2 is SQIVND in the germline V gene (reference sequence). CDR3 in amino acids: CASSMSGGTPGANVLTF. CDR3 bases: TGTGCCAGTAGTATGTCGGGGGGCACACCTGGGGCCAACGTCCTGACTTTC.

The chain is built from TRBV12-3 or TRBV12-4 and TRBJ2-3, with D possibly TRBD2 on 5 matching bases. CDR3 length equals 12 residues. Trimming took off 8 bases at V and 2 bases at J, with 8 bases between the two ends. The CDR3 bases are TGTGCCAGCGACGGGAACACAGATACGCAGTATTTT. As protein: CASDGNTDTQYF.

This clonotype was counted a few times. The rearrangement uses TRBV9 and TRBJ1-5, with D hard to call. The V and J ends lost 0 bases and 10 bases respectively, with 17 bases between them. There are 15 residues in the CDR3. The germline CDR1 and CDR2 sequences are SGDLS and YYNGEE. CDR3 residues: CASSVGEGARHPQHF. The CDR3 DNA reads as TGTGCCAGCAGCGTAGGAGAAGGCGCCCGGCACCCCCAGCATTTT.

This clonotype was counted a few times. The V and J genes are TRBV27 and TRBJ1-4, with 7 nucleotides matching TRBD1. CDR1 is MNHEY, CDR2 SMNVEV, per germline (reference sequence). Germline trimming cut 5 bases from V and 7 bases from J; bases unmatched to any gene: 13. There are 16 residues in the CDR3. The CDR3 sequence: CASSPVRGTWGEKLFF. The CDR3 DNA reads as TGTGCCAGCAGTCCCGTCAGGGGGACATGGGGTGAAAAACTGTTTTTT.

With regard to this clonotype: Sequence at one end of the junction differs from germline and may be a read error. The rearrangement joins TRBV5-1 to TRBJ2-7; D is ambiguous. The CDR3 spans 14 residues. Germline CDR1 and CDR2: SGHRS and YFSETQ. For the CDR3, the DNA is TGCGCCAGCAGATCACAGAGGAGCTCCTACGGGCAGTACTTC. This encodes CASRSQRSSYGQYF.

This clonotype appeared a few times. The CDR3, as DNA: TGTGCCAGCAGTGAATTGGCTAGCGGGAGAGATACAGATACGCAGTATTTT. Its translation is CASSELASGRDTDTQYF. The genes are TRBV25-1 and TRBJ2-3, with 10 bases fitting TRBD2. The CDR3 length is 17 residues. Germline CDR1 reads MGHDK; CDR2 reads SYGVNS. The V segment lost 1 base and the J segment 3 bases; nucleotides outside the gene matches: 7.

This clonotype was picked up a small number of times. The chain recombines TRBV20-1 with TRBJ1-2, with 7 bases aligning to TRBD1. CDR3 length: 12 residues. Trimming removed 4 bases from V and 2 bases from J; junction bases left unmatched: 1. Germline CDR1 and CDR2: DFQATT and SNEGSKA (reference sequence). CDR3 sequence (DNA): TGCAGTGCTAAGACAGGGAACTATGGCTACACCTTC. It yields the protein CSAKTGNYGYTF.

The V and J genes are TRBV7-9 and TRBJ1-2; the D gene is possibly TRBD1 (6 bases). Germline V lookup: CDR1 SEHNR, CDR2 FQNEAQ (reference sequence). Trimming shortened V by 1 base and J by 8 bases, and 11 bases separated the two germline ends. The CDR3 is made up of 13 amino acids. CDR3 amino acids: CASSLGTVDGYTF. Here the CDR3 DNA reads TGTGCCAGCAGCTTAGGGACAGTGGACGGCTACACCTTC.